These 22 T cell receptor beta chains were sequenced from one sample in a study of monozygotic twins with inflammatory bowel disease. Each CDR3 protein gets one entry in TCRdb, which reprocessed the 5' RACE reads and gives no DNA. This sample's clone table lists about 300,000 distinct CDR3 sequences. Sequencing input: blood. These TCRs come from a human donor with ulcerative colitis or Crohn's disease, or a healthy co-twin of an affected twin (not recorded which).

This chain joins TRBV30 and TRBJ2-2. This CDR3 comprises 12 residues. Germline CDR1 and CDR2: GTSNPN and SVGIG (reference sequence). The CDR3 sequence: CAWSSMTGELFF. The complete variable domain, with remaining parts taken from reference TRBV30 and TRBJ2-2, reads SQTIHQWPATLVQPVGSPLSLECTVEGTSNPNLYWYRQAAGRGLQLLFYSVGIGQISSEVPQNLSASRPQDRQFILSSKKLLLSDSGFYLCAWSSMTGELFFGEGSRLTVL.

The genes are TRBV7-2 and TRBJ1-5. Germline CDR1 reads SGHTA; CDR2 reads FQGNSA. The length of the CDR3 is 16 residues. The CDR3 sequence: CASSLAWGGIPQPQHF.

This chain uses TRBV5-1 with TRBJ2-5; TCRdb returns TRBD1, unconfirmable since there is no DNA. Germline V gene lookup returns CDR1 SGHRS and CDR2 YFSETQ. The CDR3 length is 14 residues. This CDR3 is CASSSGGIQETQYF. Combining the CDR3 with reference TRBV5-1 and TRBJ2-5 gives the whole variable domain KAGVTQTPRYLIKTRGQQVTLSCSPISGHRSVSWYQQTPGQGLQFLFEYFSETQRNKGNFPGRFSGRQFSNSRSEMNVSTLELGDSALYLCASSSGGIQETQYFGPGTRLLVL.

The CDR3 reads CASSVGGLAVYEQYF. The chain has TRBV9 and TRBJ2-7; TCRdb proposes TRBD2, but this gene call is untestable without DNA. The CDR3 runs 15 residues. Germline CDR1 SGDLS, CDR2 YYNGEE.

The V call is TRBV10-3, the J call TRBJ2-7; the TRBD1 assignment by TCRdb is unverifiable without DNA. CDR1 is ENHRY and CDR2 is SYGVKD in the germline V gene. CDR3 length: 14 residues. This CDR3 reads CAISEGTGLREQYF.

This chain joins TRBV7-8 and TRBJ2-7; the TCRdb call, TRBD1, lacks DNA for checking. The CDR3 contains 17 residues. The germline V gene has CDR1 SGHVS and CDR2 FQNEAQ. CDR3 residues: CASSKTGTSGERYEQYF.

CDR3 in amino acids: CASSLLEGRETQYF. The chain couples TRBV5-1 to TRBJ2-5; TCRdb's D call, TRBD2, is unchecked because there is no DNA. CDR3 length: 14 residues. Germline-derived CDR1 and CDR2 are SGHRS and YFSETQ. The full variable domain, with the rest looked up from reference TRBV5-1 and TRBJ2-5, is KAGVTQTPRYLIKTRGQQVTLSCSPISGHRSVSWYQQTPGQGLQFLFEYFSETQRNKGNFPGRFSGRQFSNSRSEMNVSTLELGDSALYLCASSLLEGRETQYFGPGTRLLVL.

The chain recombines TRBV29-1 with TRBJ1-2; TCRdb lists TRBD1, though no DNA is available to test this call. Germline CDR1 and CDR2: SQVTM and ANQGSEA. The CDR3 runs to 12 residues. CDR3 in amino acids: CSVRTGTYGYTF.

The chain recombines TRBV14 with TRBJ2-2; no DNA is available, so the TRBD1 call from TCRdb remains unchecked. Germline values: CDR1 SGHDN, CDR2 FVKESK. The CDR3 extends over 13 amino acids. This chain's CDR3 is CASSQGGFGELFF. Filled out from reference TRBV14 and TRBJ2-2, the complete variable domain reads EAGVTQFPSHSVIEKGQTVTLRCDPISGHDNLYWYRRVMGKEIKFLLHFVKESKQDESGMPNNRFLAERTGGTYSTLKVQPAELEDSGVYFCASSQGGFGELFFGEGSRLTVL.

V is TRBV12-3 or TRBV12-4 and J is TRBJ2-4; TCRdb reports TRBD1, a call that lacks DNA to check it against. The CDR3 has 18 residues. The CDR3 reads CASHQGTGTRLAKNIQYF.

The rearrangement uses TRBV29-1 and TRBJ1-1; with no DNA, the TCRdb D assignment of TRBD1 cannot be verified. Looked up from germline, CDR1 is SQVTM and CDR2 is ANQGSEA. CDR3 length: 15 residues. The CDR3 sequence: CSVPPPKAVITEAFF.

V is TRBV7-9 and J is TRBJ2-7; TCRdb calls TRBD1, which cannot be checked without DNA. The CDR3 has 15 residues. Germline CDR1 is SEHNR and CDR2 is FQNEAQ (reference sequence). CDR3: CASSFRGAPSYEQYF.

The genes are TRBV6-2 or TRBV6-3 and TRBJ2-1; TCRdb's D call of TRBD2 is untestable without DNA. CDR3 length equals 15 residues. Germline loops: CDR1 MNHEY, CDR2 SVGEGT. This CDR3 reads CASSSFSGRGREQFF.

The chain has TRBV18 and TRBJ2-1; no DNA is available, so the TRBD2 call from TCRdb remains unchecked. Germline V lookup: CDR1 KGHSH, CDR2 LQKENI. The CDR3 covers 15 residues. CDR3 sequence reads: CASSPLKGGYNEQFF.

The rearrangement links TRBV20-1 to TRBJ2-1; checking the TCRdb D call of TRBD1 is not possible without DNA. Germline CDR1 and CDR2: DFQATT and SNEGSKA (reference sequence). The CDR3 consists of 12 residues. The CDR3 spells CSSRDRDYEQFF.

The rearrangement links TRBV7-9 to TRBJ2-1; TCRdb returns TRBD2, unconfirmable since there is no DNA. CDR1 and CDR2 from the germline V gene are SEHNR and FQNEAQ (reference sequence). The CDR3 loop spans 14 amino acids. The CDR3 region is CASSQGLAGVEGFF.

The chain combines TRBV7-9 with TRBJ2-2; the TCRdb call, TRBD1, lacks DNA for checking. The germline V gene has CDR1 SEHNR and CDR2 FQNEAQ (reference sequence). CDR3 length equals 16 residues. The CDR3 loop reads CASRASGTANTGELFF.

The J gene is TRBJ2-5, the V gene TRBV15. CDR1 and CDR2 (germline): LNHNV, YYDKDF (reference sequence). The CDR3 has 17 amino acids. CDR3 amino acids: CATSRVTTQPTKETQYF.

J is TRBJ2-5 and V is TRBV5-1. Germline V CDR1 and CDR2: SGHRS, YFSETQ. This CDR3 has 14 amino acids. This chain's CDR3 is CASSVGHFGETQYF.

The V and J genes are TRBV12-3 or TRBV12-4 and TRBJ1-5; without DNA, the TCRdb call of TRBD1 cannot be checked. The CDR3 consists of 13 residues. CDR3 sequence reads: CASSFVGGGPQHF.

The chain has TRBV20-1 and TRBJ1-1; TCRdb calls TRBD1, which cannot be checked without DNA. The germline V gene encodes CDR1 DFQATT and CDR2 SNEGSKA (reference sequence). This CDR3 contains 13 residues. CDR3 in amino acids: CSARDQGATQAFF.

CDR3 sequence reads: CASSQYRMAFF. This chain links TRBV3-1 with TRBJ1-1. The CDR3 is made up of 11 amino acids. CDR1 and CDR2 (germline): LGHDT, YNNKEL (reference sequence). Looking up the rest from reference TRBV3-1 and TRBJ1-1 gives the full variable domain: DTAVSQTPKYLVTQMGNDKSIKCEQNLGHDTMYWYKQDSKKFLKIMFSYNNKELIINETVPNRFSPKSPDKAHLNLHINSLELGDSAVYFCASSQYRMAFFGQGTRLTVV.